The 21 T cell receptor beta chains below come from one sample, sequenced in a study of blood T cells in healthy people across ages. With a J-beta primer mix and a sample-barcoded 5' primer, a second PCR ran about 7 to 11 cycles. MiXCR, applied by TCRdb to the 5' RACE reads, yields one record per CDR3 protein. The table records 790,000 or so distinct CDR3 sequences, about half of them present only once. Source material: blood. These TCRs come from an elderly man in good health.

DNA for the CDR3: TGTGCCAGCAGCTCTCAACATGGGGCTAGCGCCTGGAATGTATCCTACAATGAGCAGTTCTTC. Protein sequence: CASSSQHGASAWNVSYNEQFF. This chain connects TRBV11-2 to TRBJ2-1; D is possibly TRBD2 (6 bases). Germline assignment: CDR1 SGHAT and CDR2 FQNNGV. This CDR3 contains 21 residues. Trimming took 4 bases from V and 1 from J, leaving 29 bases between them.

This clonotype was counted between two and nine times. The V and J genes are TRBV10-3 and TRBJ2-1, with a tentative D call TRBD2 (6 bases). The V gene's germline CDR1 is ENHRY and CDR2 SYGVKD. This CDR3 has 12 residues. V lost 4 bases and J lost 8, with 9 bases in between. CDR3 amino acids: CAISVERDEQFF. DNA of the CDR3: TGTGCCATCAGTGTAGAGCGGGATGAGCAGTTCTTC.

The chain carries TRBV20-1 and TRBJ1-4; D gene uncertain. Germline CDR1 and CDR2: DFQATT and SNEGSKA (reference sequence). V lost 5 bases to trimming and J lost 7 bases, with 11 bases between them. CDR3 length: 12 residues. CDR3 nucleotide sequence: TGCAGTGCTCAGGACGTATTTGAAAAACTGTTTTTT. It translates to CSAQDVFEKLFF.

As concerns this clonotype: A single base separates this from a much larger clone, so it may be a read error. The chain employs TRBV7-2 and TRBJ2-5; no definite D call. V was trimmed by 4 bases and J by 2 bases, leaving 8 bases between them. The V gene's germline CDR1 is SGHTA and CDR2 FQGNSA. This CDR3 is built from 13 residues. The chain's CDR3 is CASSYRLQETQYF. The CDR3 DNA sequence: TGTGCCAGCAGCTATCGCCTACAAGAGACCCAGTACTTC.

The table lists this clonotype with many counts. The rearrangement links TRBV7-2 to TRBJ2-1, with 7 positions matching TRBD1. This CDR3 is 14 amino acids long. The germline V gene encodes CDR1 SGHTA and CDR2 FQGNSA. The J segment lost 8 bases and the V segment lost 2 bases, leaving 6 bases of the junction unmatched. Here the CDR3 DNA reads TGTGCCAGCAGCTTAAAAGACAGGGCGGATGAGCAGTTCTTC. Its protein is CASSLKDRADEQFF.

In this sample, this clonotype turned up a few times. CDR3 DNA sequence: TGCGCCAGCAGCTTCGACCCCTCTCACGAGCAGTACTTC. This gives the protein CASSFDPSHEQYF. V gene TRBV5-1 combines with J gene TRBJ2-7, with D hard to call. The V gene's germline CDR1 is SGHRS and CDR2 YFSETQ. Trimming stripped 2 bases from V and 5 bases from J, with 11 bases between. There are 13 residues in the CDR3.

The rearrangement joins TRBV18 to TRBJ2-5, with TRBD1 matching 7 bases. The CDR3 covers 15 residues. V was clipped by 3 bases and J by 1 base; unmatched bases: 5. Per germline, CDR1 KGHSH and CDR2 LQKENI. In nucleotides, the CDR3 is TGTGCCAGCTCACCTCAGGGGGTTGTCCAAGAGACCCAGTACTTC. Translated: CASSPQGVVQETQYF.

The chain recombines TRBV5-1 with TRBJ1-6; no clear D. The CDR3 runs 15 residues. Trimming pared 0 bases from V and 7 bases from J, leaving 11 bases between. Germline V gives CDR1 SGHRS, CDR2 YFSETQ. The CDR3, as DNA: TGCGCCAGCAGCTTGGTTCCGGGGAGAAATTCACCCCTCCACTTT. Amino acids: CASSLVPGRNSPLHF.

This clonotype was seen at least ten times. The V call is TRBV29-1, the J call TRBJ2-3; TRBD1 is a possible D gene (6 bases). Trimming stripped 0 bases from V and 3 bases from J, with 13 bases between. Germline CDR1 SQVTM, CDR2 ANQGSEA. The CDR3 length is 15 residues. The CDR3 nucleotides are TGCAGCGTTGAAGAGGGGGCAGGGTCTACAGATACGCAGTATTTT. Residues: CSVEEGAGSTDTQYF.

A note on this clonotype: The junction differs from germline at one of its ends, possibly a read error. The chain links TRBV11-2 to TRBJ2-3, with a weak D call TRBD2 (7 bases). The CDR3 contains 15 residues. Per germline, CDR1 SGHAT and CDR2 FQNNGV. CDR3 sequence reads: CASRYRGASRDTQYF. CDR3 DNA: TGTGCCAGCAGATATCGGGGGGCTAGCAGAGATACGCAGTATTTT. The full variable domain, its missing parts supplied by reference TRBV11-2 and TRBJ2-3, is EAGVAQSPRYKIIEKRQSVAFWCNPISGHATLYWYQQILGQGPKLLIQFQNNGVVDDSQLPKDRFSAERLKGVDSTLKIQPAKLEDSAVYLCASRYRGASRDTQYFGPGTRLTVL.

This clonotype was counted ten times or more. The CDR3 is CSATGQTYEQYF. CDR3 coding DNA: TGCAGCGCAACGGGACAGACCTACGAGCAGTACTTC. V gene TRBV29-1 combines with J gene TRBJ2-7, with 7 bases identical to TRBD1. CDR1 and CDR2 from the germline V gene are SQVTM and ANQGSEA. The CDR3 sequence is 12 residues long. The trim removed 7 bases at V and 2 bases at J, leaving 5 bases unmatched.

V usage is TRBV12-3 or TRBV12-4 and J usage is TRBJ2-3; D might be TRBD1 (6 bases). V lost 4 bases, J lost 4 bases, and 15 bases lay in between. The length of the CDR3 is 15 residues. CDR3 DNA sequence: TGTGCCAGCAGTTCCCGAACAGCAGGGGCAGATACGCAGTATTTT. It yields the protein CASSSRTAGADTQYF.

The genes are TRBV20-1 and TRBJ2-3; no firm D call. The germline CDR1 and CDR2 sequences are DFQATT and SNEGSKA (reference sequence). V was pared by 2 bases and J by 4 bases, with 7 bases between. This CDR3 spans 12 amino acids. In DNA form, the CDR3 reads TGCAGTGCTAGAATATCCCCAGATACGCAGTATTTT. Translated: CSARISPDTQYF.

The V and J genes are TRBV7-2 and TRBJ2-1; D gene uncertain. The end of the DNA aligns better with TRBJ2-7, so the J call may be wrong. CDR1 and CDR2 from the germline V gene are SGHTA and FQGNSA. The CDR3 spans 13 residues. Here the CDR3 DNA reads TGTGCCAGCAGCTCGACGGATTACAATGAGCAGTACTTC. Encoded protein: CASSSTDYNEQYF.

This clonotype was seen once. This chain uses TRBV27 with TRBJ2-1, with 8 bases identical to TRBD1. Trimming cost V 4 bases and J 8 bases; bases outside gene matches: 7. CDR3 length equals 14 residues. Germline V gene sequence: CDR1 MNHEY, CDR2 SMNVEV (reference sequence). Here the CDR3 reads CASSSSAGGDEQFF. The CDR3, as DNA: TGTGCCAGCAGTTCCTCGGCAGGGGGCGATGAGCAGTTCTTC.

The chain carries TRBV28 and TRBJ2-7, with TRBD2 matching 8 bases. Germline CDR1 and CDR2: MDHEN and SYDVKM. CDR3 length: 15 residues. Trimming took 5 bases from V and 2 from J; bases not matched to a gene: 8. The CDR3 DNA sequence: TGTGCCAGCAGTCCCCCCGGTAGCGGGACCTACGAGCAGTACTTC. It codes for CASSPPGSGTYEQYF.

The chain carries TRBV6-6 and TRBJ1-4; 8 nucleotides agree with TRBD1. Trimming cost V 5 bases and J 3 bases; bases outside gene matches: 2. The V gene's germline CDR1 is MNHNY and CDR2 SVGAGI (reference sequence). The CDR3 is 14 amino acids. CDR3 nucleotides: TGTGCCAGCAGTCAGGGGGCACCTAATGAAAAACTGTTTTTT. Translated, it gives CASSQGAPNEKLFF.

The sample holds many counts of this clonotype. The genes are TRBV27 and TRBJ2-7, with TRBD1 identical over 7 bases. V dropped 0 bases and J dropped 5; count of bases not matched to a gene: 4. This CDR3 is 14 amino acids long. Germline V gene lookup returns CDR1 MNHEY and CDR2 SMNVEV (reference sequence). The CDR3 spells CASSLSGTADEQYF. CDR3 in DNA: TGTGCCAGCAGTTTATCCGGGACAGCCGACGAGCAGTACTTC.

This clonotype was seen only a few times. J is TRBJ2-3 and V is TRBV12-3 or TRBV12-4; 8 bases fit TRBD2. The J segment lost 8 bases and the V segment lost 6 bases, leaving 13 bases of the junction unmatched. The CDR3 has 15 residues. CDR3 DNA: TGTGCCAGCAGCCCTAGTGGGCTAGCGGGTACTACGCAGTATTTT. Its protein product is CASSPSGLAGTTQYF.

The CDR3 region is CSARKTGSPYNEQYF. DNA for the CDR3: TGCAGTGCTAGGAAGACAGGGAGTCCCTACAATGAGCAGTACTTC. V gene TRBV20-1 combines with J gene TRBJ2-1; TRBD1 agrees at 7 bases. The tail of the sequence fits TRBJ2-7 better, so the J call may be wrong. This CDR3 has 15 amino acids. The germline V gene encodes CDR1 DFQATT and CDR2 SNEGSKA (reference sequence).

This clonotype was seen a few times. The CDR3 region is CSARAASGSPYEQYF. CDR3 DNA: TGCAGTGCTAGAGCTGCGAGCGGGAGTCCGTACGAGCAGTACTTC. The chain joins TRBV20-1 to TRBJ2-7, with 8 bases matching TRBD2. The CDR3 extends over 15 amino acids. V was pared by 1 base and J by 4 bases, with 9 bases of the junction left unmatched. Germline V gives CDR1 DFQATT, CDR2 SNEGSKA (reference sequence).